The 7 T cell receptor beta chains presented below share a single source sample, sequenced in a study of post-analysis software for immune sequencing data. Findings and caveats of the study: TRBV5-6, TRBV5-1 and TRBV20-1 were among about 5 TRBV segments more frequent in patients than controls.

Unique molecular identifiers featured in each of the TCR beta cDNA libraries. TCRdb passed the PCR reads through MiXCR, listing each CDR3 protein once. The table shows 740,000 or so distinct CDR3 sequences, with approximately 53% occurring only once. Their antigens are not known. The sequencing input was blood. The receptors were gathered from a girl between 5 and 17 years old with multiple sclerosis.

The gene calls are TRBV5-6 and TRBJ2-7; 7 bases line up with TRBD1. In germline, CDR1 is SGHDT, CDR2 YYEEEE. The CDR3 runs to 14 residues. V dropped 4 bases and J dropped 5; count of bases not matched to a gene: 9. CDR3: CASSATGIGDEQYF. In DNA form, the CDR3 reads TGTGCCAGCAGCGCGACAGGGATAGGCGACGAGCAGTACTTC.

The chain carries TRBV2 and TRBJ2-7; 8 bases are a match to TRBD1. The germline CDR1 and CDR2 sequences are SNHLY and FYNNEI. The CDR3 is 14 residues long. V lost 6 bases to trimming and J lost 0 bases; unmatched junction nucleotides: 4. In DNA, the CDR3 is TGTGCCAGCAGGGACAGGGATAACTCCTACGAGCAGTACTTC. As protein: CASRDRDNSYEQYF.

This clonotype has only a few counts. CDR3 DNA: TGCAGCGTTGAAGAAGGACAGTTTGGCTACACCTTC. This codes for CSVEEGQFGYTF. The genes are TRBV29-1 and TRBJ1-2, with D possibly being TRBD1 (6 bases). Between the trimmed V and J ends, which lost 0 bases and 7 bases, there was a span of 9 bases. Germline V CDR1 and CDR2: SQVTM, ANQGSEA. This CDR3 region has 12 residues.

The CDR3 DNA reads TGTGCCAGCAGTCCAACGGGACACCAGGAAGCTTTCTTT. Translated, it gives CASSPTGHQEAFF. This chain links TRBV6-4 with TRBJ1-1, with a tentative D call TRBD1 (6 bases). The CDR3 is made up of 13 amino acids. Looked up from germline, CDR1 is MRHNA and CDR2 is SNTAGT. Deletions cut 5 bases from V and 8 bases from J, with 15 bases between.

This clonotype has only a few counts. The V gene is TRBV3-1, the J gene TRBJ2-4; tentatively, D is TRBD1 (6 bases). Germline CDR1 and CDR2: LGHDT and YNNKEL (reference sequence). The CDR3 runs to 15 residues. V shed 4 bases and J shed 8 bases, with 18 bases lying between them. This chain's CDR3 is CASSPGQPAVDIQYF. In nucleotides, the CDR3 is TGTGCCAGCAGCCCCGGACAGCCTGCCGTGGACATTCAGTACTTC. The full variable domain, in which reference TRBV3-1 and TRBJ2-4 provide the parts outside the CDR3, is DTAVSQTPKYLVTQMGNDKSIKCEQNLGHDTMYWYKQDSKKFLKIMFSYNNKELIINETVPNRFSPKSPDKAHLNLHINSLELGDSAVYFCASSPGQPAVDIQYFGAGTRLSVL.

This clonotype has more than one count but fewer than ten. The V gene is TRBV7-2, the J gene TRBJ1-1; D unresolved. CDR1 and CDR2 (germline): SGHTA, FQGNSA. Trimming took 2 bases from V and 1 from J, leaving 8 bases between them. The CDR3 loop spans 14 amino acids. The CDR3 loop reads CASSLSPGNTEAFF. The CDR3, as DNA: TGTGCCAGCAGCTTATCCCCCGGGAACACTGAAGCTTTCTTT.

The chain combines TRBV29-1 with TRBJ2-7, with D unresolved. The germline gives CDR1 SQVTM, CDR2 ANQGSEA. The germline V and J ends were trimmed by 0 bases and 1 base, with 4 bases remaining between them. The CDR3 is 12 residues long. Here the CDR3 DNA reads TGCAGCGTTGAAGAACGGTCCTACGAGCAGTACTTC. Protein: CSVEERSYEQYF.